The present TCR beta chain was sequenced within a study of T cell responses to AZD1222 COVID-19 vaccine. This CDR3 has 14 residues. Deletions cut 4 bases from V and 8 bases from J, with 18 bases between. Germline CDR1 is SGHRS and CDR2 is YFSETQ. This table comes from immunoSEQ multiplex PCR, and its TCRdb copy is limited to in-frame clones, with some not included. Of approximately 150,000 clones listed, around nine tenths are singletons. Notes on this clone: Its antigen is not known.

Findings and limits, study-wide: Mapped onto spike, vaccine-associated CD4 TCRs spanned it and were dominant at 160-218 and 743-854. Seropositivity was recorded at baseline in only a handful of AZD1222 recipients. In a largely white British group with more females than males, clonal diversity was possibly underestimated. When two AZD1222 doses had been given, Spike-specific TCR breadth and depth rose.

The sample was peripheral blood, taken 28 days after the second AZD1222 dose. The chain has TRBV5-1 and TRBJ1-2; D might be TRBD1 (5 bases). The clonotype comes from an adult who received the AZD1222 COVID-19 vaccine. CDR3 coding DNA: TGCGCCAGCAGCCCTAGGACCGGGACTGGCGGCTACACCTTC. Protein sequence: CASSPRTGTGGYTF.